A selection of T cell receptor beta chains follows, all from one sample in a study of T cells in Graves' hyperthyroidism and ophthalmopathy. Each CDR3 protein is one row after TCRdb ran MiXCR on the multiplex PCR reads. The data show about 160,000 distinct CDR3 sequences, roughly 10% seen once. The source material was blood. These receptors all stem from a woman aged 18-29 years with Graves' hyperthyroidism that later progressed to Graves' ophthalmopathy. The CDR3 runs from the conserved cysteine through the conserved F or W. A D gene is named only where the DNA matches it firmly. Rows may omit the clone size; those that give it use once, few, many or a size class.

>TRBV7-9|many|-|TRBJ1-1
TGTGCCAGCAGCTCTCCGGGGGGACTAACGAACACTGAAGCTTTCTTT
CASSSPGGLTNTEAFF
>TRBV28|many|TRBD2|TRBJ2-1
TGTGCCATCACTACTAGCGGGGGGGCAAGTGAGCAGTTCTTC
CAITTSGGASEQFF
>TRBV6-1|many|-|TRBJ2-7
TGTGCCAGCAGTGGAAACAGGATCTACGAGCAGTACTTC
CASSGNRIYEQYF
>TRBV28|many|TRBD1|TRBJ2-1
TGTGCCAGCATTCAGGGGGCTAGTCGCACCAATGAGCAGTTCTTC
CASIQGASRTNEQFF
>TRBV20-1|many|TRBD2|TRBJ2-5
TGCAGTGCTACGAAAGCGGGAGGCATACAAGAGACCCAGTACTTC
CSATKAGGIQETQYF
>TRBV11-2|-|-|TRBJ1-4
TGTGCCAGCAGCCAGAAGGGGGGCGATGAAAAACTGTTTTTT
CASSQKGGDEKLFF
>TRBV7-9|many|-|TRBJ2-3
TGTGCCAGCAGTCTGACAGGTGGGGGCACAGATACGCAGTATTTT
CASSLTGGGTDTQYF
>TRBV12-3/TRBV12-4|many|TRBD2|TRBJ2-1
TGTGCCAGCAGTTGGGGACTAGCGGGAGAGGCTGAGCAGTTCTTC
CASSWGLAGEAEQFF
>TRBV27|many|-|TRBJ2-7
TGTGCCAGCAGTTCAGCTACAGGCGCCTACGAGCAGTACTTC
CASSSATGAYEQYF
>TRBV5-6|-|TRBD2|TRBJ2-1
TGTGCCAGCAGCCCCACGGGGGGGCGGTACAATGAGCAGTTCTTC
CASSPTGGRYNEQFF
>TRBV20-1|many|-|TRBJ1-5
TGCAGTGCTAGAGATGGGGCCGGGACACTAAATCAGCCCCAGCATTTT
CSARDGAGTLNQPQHF
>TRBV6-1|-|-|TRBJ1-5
TGTGCCAGCAGTGAAGGAGAGGTCCAGCCCCAGCATTTT
CASSEGEVQPQHF
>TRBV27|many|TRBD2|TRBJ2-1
TGTGCCAGCAGTTTACTAGCGGGAGCTCATGAGCAGTTCTTC
CASSLLAGAHEQFF
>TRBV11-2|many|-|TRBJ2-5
TGTGCCAGCAGCTTAGGCCCCCAAGAGACCCAGTACTTC
CASSLGPQETQYF
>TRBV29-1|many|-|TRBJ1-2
TGCAGCGTTGACGGTCGGGGACACTATGGCTACACCTTC
CSVDGRGHYGYTF
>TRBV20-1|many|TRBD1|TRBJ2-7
TGCAGTGCTAGAGATTCTGGACAGGCCTCCTACGAGCAGTACTTC
CSARDSGQASYEQYF
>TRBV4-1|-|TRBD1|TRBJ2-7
TGCGCCAGCAGCCACCCTGGGAGGGACAGGGTGTACGAGCAGTACTTC
CASSHPGRDRVYEQYF
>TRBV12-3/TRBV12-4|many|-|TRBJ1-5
TGTGCCAGCAGTTTCTCAGGAGGTCAGCCCCAGCATTTT
CASSFSGGQPQHF
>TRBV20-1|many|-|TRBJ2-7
TGCAGTGTAGGGACTGGAGTCGGCGAGCAGTACTTC
CSVGTGVGEQYF
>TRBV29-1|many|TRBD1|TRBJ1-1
TGCAGCGTTCGGACAGGGCTAGGAGCTTTCTTT
CSVRTGLGAFF
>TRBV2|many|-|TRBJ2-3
TGTGCCAGCAGATGGGGATCTAGCACAGATACGCAGTATTTT
CASRWGSSTDTQYF
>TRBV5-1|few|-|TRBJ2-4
TGCGCCAGCAGCCCGACACAGGGGAGGGCCAAAAACATTCAGTACTTC
CASSPTQGRAKNIQYF
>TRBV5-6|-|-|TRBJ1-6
TGTGCCAGCAGCTTGGCAGGCAGGGTTAATTCACCCCTCCACTTT
CASSLAGRVNSPLHF
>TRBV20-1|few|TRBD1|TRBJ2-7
TGCAGTGCTCTCGGGGACAGGGAACGCGAGCAGTACTTC
CSALGDREREQYF
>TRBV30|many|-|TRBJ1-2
TGTGCCTGGAGTTCCAACCTAGGGGGCTACACCTTC
CAWSSNLGGYTF
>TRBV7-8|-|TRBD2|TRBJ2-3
TGTGCCAGCAGCCCGTACCTAGCGGGAGGGCGGTCAGATACGCAGTATTTT
CASSPYLAGGRSDTQYF
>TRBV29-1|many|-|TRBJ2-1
TGCAGCGTTTCGCCCGGCAGCAATGAGCAGTTCTTC
CSVSPGSNEQFF
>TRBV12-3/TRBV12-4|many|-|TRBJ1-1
TGTGCCAGCAGCCCGTTACAAGGAATGTCTGAAGCTTTCTTT
CASSPLQGMSEAFF